This T cell receptor (beta chain) is drawn from a study of response to subunit inactivated influenza vaccine. Each CDR3 protein is one row after TCRdb ran MiXCR on the RT-PCR reads. The sample includes more than 450,000 distinct CDR3 sequences, around 11% seen only once; the top ten take roughly 9.6%. Per the germline V gene, CDR1 is SGHRS and CDR2 is YFSETQ. CDR3 length equals 19 residues. Unmatched junction bases numbered 10, after V lost 1 base and J lost 2 bases. These data were also filed under a second study, of T cells expressing NK-cell markers. From that study: The cDNA for TCR beta came from 5'RACE template switching with UMIs. An anti-gamma-delta TCR antibody was added in several experiments. It restricted sorting to alpha-beta TCR-expressing T cells. About 1.0-7.5% of CD8+ T cells in a handful of donors belonged to dominant NKG2C+ clonotypes. One observes that, in several donors, these clonotypes were also the leading ones within the CD3+CD56-NKG2C+ fraction.

The TCR was taken from a man aged 50-59 years who received an inactivated influenza vaccine. Sequenced material: PBMCs from blood, taken on the day of vaccination. The chain couples TRBV5-1 to TRBJ2-1; 12 nucleotides agree with TRBD2. The CDR3 spells CASSLSRLAGAPTYNEQFF. CDR3 bases: TGCGCCAGCAGCTTGTCGCGACTAGCGGGGGCCCCTACCTACAATGAGCAGTTCTTC. Complete variable domain (other parts from reference TRBV5-1 and TRBJ2-1): KAGVTQTPRYLIKTRGQQVTLSCSPISGHRSVSWYQQTPGQGLQFLFEYFSETQRNKGNFPGRFSGRQFSNSRSEMNVSTLELGDSALYLCASSLSRLAGAPTYNEQFFGPGTRLTVL.